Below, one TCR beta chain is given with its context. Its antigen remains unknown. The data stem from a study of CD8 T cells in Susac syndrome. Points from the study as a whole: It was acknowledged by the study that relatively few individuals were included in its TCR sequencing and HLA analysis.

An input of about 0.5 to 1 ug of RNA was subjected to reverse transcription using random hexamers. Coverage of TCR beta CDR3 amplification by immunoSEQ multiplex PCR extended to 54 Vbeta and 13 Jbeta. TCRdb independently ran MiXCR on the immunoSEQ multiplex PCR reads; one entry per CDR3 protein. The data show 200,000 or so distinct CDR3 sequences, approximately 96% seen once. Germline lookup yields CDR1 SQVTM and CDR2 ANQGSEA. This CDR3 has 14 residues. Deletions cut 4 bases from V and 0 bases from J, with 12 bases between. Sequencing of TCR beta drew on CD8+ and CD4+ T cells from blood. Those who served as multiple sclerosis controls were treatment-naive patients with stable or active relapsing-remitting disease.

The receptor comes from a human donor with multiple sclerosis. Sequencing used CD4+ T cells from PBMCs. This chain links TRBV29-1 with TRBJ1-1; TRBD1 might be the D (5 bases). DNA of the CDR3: TGCAGCGTTGGCCTCGGGGCTATGAACACTGAAGCTTTCTTT. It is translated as CSVGLGAMNTEAFF.